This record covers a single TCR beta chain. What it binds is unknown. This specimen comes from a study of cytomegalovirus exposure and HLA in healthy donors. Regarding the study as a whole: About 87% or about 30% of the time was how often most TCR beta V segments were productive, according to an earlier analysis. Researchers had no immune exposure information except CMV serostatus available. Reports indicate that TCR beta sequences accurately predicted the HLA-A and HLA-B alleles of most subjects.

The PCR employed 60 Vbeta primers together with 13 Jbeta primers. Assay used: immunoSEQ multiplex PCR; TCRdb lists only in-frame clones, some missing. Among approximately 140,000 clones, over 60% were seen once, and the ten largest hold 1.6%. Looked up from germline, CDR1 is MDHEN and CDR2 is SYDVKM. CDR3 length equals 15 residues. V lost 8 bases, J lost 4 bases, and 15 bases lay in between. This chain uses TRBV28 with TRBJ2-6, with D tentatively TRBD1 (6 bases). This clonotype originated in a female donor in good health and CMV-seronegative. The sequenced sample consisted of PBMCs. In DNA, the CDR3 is TGTGCCAGCCGAGGGGGTGTAGCGGGGGCCAACGTCCTGACTTTC. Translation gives CASRGGVAGANVLTF.